Following are 5 T cell receptor beta chains from one sample sequenced in a study of post-analysis software for immune sequencing data. Study-level results: Several TRBV segments (TRBV5-6, TRBV5-1 and TRBV20-1 among them) occurred more frequently in patients than in controls.

These receptors are not linked to any known antigen. Prepared libraries of TCR beta cDNA carried unique molecular identifiers. TCRdb redid the calling of the PCR reads with MiXCR, one entry per CDR3 protein. The table has 500,000 to 600,000 distinct CDR3 sequences, 44% seen once; the top ten hold roughly 1.7%. Sequencing was performed on blood. All receptors derive from a girl aged 5-17 years with multiple sclerosis.

This clonotype was counted a few times. The chain combines TRBV12-3 or TRBV12-4 with TRBJ2-6; 7 nucleotides agree with TRBD1. J lost 1 base, V lost 7 bases, and 13 bases had no gene match. CDR3 length: 18 amino acids. CDR3 coding DNA: TGTGCCAGCAACCTTAAGCCCGGGACAGATTCTGGGGCCAACGTCCTGACTTTC. Translating it yields CASNLKPGTDSGANVLTF.

The chain recombines TRBV29-1 with TRBJ2-3, with 11 bases lining up with TRBD1. V lost 0 bases and J lost 0; bases outside the gene matches: 8. This CDR3 has 18 residues. The germline CDR1 and CDR2 sequences are SQVTM and ANQGSEA. The CDR3 region has the DNA TGCAGCGTTGAAGATGGGGGACAGGGGGGGAAAAGCACAGATACGCAGTATTTT. Translating it yields CSVEDGGQGGKSTDTQYF.

The chain employs TRBV12-3 or TRBV12-4 and TRBJ1-1; D is possibly TRBD1 (6 bases). Trimming shortened V by 0 bases and J by 3 bases, and 17 bases separated the two germline ends. The CDR3 runs 17 residues. The CDR3 is CASSLALLVRGDTEAFF. The CDR3, as DNA: TGTGCCAGCAGTTTAGCGCTATTGGTCAGGGGCGACACTGAAGCTTTCTTT.

This clonotype was seen only a few times. The V and J genes are TRBV9 and TRBJ2-7; maybe TRBD2 (6 bases). This CDR3 contains 15 residues. Germline assignment: CDR1 SGDLS and CDR2 YYNGEE. Trimming pared 4 bases from V and 5 bases from J, leaving 19 bases between. CDR3 nucleotides: TGTGCCAGCAGCCGGGGGTGGAGGAACTCGGACGAGCAGTACTTC. Residues: CASSRGWRNSDEQYF.

The CDR3 DNA is TGTGCCAGCAGCTCCGGGACTAGCCCCGATACGCAGTATTTT. This gives the protein CASSSGTSPDTQYF. The chain has TRBV7-3 and TRBJ2-3, with 9 bases matching TRBD2. Germline V CDR1 and CDR2: SGHTA, FQGTGA. This CDR3 has 14 amino acids. V shed 4 bases, J shed 6 bases, and the junction held 5 bases outside the gene matches. Looking up the rest from reference TRBV7-3 and TRBJ2-3 gives the full variable domain: GAGVSQTPSNKVTEKGKYVELRCDPISGHTALYWYRQSLGQGPEFLIYFQGTGAADDSGLPNDRFFAVRPEGSVSTLKIQRTERGDSAVYLCASSSGTSPDTQYFGPGTRLTVL.